The rows below give T cell receptor beta chains drawn from one sample of a study of CD8 T cells in Susac syndrome. Via MiXCR, TCRdb re-called the immunoSEQ multiplex PCR reads, giving one row per CDR3 protein. The repertoire holds approximately 160,000 distinct CDR3 sequences, with around 96% as singletons. The material sequenced was CD4+ T cells from PBMCs. These receptors were taken from a human donor with Susac syndrome. Both conserved end residues are part of each CDR3.

>TRBV10-3|TRBJ1-1
CAISVGGMNTEAFF
>TRBV5-6|TRBJ2-1
CASALLRILRDEQFF
>TRBV29-1|TRBJ1-4
CSVGRGPGEKLFF
>TRBV28|TRBJ2-5
CASSSGGQETQYF
>TRBV29-1|TRBJ2-5
CSVEGGVETQYF
>TRBV20-1|TRBJ2-1
CSARSLAGVNEQFF
>TRBV7-2|TRBJ2-5
CASRQSTGHETQYF
>TRBV2|TRBJ2-3
CASKSGGDTQYF
>TRBV16|TRBJ1-2
CASSLDSIYGYTF
>TRBV5-1|TRBJ2-1
CASDTIPGTRRIF
>TRBV5-6|TRBJ2-1
CASSLGTSGHNEQFF
>TRBV19|TRBJ2-3
CASRGRSSSTDTQYF
>TRBV4-1|TRBJ2-4
CASSQEKGRIDKNIQYF